This T cell receptor beta chain comes out of a study of blood T cell repertoires in COVID-19. Background on the study: The cDNA or gDNA used as material had been derived from T cells, B-cell-depleted T cells, or PBMCs.

Study processing details: Estimates of nucleated cell counts were drawn from the amplification of reference gene primers. The table came from immunoSEQ multiplex PCR; TCRdb's copy has only in-frame clones and leaves some out. For V, J and clone size, that table is used; D and trimming come from the DNA. The table has around 32,000 clones, 93% seen once. Germline CDR1 and CDR2: MGHDK and SYGVNS. The V and J ends lost 3 bases and 10 bases respectively, with 12 bases between them. CDR3 length equals 12 residues. Input material: peripheral blood. The chain couples TRBV25-1 to TRBJ2-5; TRBD2 might be the D (6 bases). The origin of this receptor is a male donor with active COVID-19. CDR3: CASSDGGGSQYF. CDR3 sequence (DNA): TGTGCCAGCAGTGACGGGGGTGGGAGCCAGTACTTC. Using reference TRBV25-1 and TRBJ2-5 for the parts outside the CDR3, the full variable domain is EADIYQTPRYLVIGTGKKITLECSQTMGHDKMYWYQQDPGMELHLIHYSYGVNSTEKGDLSSESTVSRIRTEHFPLTLESARPSHTSQYLCASSDGGGSQYFGPGTRLLVL.